A single sample is the source of the 20 T cell receptor beta chains below, sequenced in a study of T-cell memory formation after mild COVID-19. One entry per CDR3 protein results from TCRdb running MiXCR on the 5' RACE reads. The data contain about 360,000 distinct CDR3 sequences, 14% of them singletons. The sequenced sample consisted of PBMCs or a T cell subset sorted from them (not recorded which). The receptors derive from a man younger than 35 who had mild COVID-19 (a few samples of this study predate the infection). Cell type and time point are not known.

Ten or more counts support this clonotype. V and J are TRBV9 and TRBJ2-2; D gene uncertain. The CDR3 has 16 residues. The germline gives CDR1 SGDLS, CDR2 YYNGEE. The V gene lost 2 bases and the J gene lost 0 bases, with 11 bases spanning the gap. The CDR3 here is CASSVKEQTNTGELFF. The CDR3 DNA follows: TGTGCCAGCAGCGTTAAGGAACAGACGAACACCGGGGAGCTGTTTTTT.

This clonotype was detected many times. The chain employs TRBV4-3 and TRBJ2-5; TRBD1 aligns across 7 bases. This CDR3 spans 16 amino acids. Germline assignment: CDR1 LGHNA and CDR2 YSLEER. Trimming cost V 4 bases and J 2 bases; bases outside gene matches: 10. The CDR3 nucleotides are TGCGCCAGCAGCCCAGCTAGGACCAGGGGGCAAGAGACCCAGTACTTC. Translation: CASSPARTRGQETQYF.

This clonotype was detected only a few times. J is TRBJ2-1 and V is TRBV5-1; 7 nucleotides align to TRBD2. The germline CDR1 and CDR2 sequences are SGHRS and YFSETQ. This CDR3 has 15 amino acids. Losses at the gene ends were 2 bases for V and 9 bases for J; bases not matched to a gene: 11. CDR3 loop: CASSLDRAGRGEQFF. CDR3 nucleotide sequence: TGCGCCAGCAGCTTAGATCGAGCGGGGAGGGGTGAGCAGTTCTTC.

This chain connects TRBV10-3 to TRBJ1-2; TRBD1 matches 7 bases. The CDR3 is 13 amino acids. V was pared by 10 bases and J by 3 bases, with 8 bases of the junction left unmatched. Germline V gives CDR1 ENHRY, CDR2 SYGVKD. As DNA, the CDR3 is TGTGCCAGTGGGAGGGGGCTCGACTATGGCTACACCTTC. Its translation: CASGRGLDYGYTF.

This clonotype came up a few times. The chain uses TRBV3-1 and TRBJ2-2; D gene ambiguous. Germline CDR1 LGHDT, CDR2 YNNKEL (reference sequence). V was trimmed by 0 bases and J by 5 bases, leaving 4 bases between them. This CDR3 has 13 residues. The DNA of the CDR3 is TGTGCCAGCAGCCAAGATCTAACCGGGGAGCTGTTTTTT. This gives the protein CASSQDLTGELFF.

This clonotype was detected only a few times. This chain connects TRBV4-1 to TRBJ2-3; D not resolved. Germline CDR1 reads MGHRA; CDR2 reads YSYEKL. The germline V and J ends were trimmed by 1 base and 6 bases, with 11 bases remaining between them. The CDR3 is made up of 14 amino acids. DNA for the CDR3: TGCGCCAGCAGCCAAGGAGGCTACCGTGATACGCAGTATTTT. This encodes CASSQGGYRDTQYF.

At least ten counts were recorded for this clonotype. The V gene is TRBV27, the J gene TRBJ2-1; 14 bases fit TRBD2. The CDR3 has 16 residues. The trim removed 5 bases at V and 4 bases at J, leaving 4 bases unmatched. Germline V gene data show CDR1 as MNHEY and CDR2 as SMNVEV (reference sequence). Here the CDR3 reads CASSPGLAGVYNEQFF. The DNA for the CDR3 is TGTGCCAGCAGTCCGGGACTAGCGGGGGTGTACAATGAGCAGTTCTTC.

In nucleotides, the CDR3 is TGTGCCATCAGTGCTTCCAGCGGCCAAGAGACCCAGTACTTC. This encodes CAISASSGQETQYF. The chain links TRBV10-3 to TRBJ2-5, with D maybe TRBD2 (5 bases). Per germline, CDR1 ENHRY and CDR2 SYGVKD. Trimming pared 4 bases from V and 1 base from J, leaving 10 bases between. This CDR3 spans 14 amino acids.

The V gene is TRBV7-2, the J gene TRBJ2-2; D gene ambiguous. V was trimmed by 2 bases and J by 6 bases, leaving 10 bases between them. Germline CDR1 SGHTA, CDR2 FQGNSA. This CDR3 comprises 14 residues. In DNA form, the CDR3 reads TGTGCCAGCAGCTTAAGGGCGGCCTCCGGGGAGCTGTTTTTT. Amino acid sequence: CASSLRAASGELFF. Variable domain in full (rest from reference TRBV7-2 and TRBJ2-2): GAGVSQSPSNKVTEKGKDVELRCDPISGHTALYWYRQSLGQGLEFLIYFQGNSAPDKSGLPSDRFSAERTGGSVSTLTIQRTQQEDSAVYLCASSLRAASGELFFGEGSRLTVL.

The sample holds a few counts of this clonotype. The chain combines TRBV24-1 with TRBJ2-1; 9 nucleotides agree with TRBD1. Trimming cost V 4 bases and J 0 bases; bases outside gene matches: 3. The CDR3 runs to 16 residues. Per the germline V gene, CDR1 is KGHDR and CDR2 is SFDVKD. The CDR3 region has the DNA TGTGCCACCAGTGACGACAGGGGGGGCTCCTACAATGAGCAGTTCTTC. Translating it yields CATSDDRGGSYNEQFF.

This clonotype was observed a handful of times. The rearrangement joins TRBV29-1 to TRBJ1-1, with 7 bases that match TRBD1. Germline V gives CDR1 SQVTM, CDR2 ANQGSEA. This CDR3 contains 15 residues. V was pared by 3 bases and J by 2 bases, with 9 bases of the junction left unmatched. CDR3 DNA sequence: TGCAGCGTTGAGGGGGTCGGGACAGAAAACACTGAAGCTTTCTTT. Translating it yields CSVEGVGTENTEAFF.

The chain employs TRBV14 and TRBJ2-1; 12 bases align to TRBD1. The V gene's germline CDR1 is SGHDN and CDR2 FVKESK. CDR3 length equals 22 residues. Trimming removed 0 bases from V and 2 bases from J; junction bases left unmatched: 17. CDR3 in DNA: TGTGCCAGCAGCCAAGAGCGATTTCGGGACAGGGGGCTACCAGGCGCCTACAATGAGCAGTTCTTC. Translated, it gives CASSQERFRDRGLPGAYNEQFF.

A few counts support this clonotype. The chain uses TRBV2 and TRBJ1-1; perhaps TRBD1 as D (5 bases). Germline CDR1 and CDR2: SNHLY and FYNNEI. Deletions cut 7 bases from V and 3 bases from J, with 12 bases between. This CDR3 has 13 amino acids. The CDR3 protein is CASTLRGDTEAFF. CDR3 DNA: TGTGCCAGCACCCTGCGGGGGGACACTGAAGCTTTCTTT. Full variable domain (rest looked up from reference TRBV2 and TRBJ1-1): EPEVTQTPSHQVTQMGQEVILRCVPISNHLYFYWYRQILGQKVEFLVSFYNNEISEKSEIFDDQFSVERPDGSNFTLKIRSTKLEDSAMYFCASTLRGDTEAFFGQGTRLTVV.

On this clonotype itself: One end of the junction fails to match germline, which may point to a read error. The genes are TRBV4-2 and TRBJ2-1; 7 nucleotides match TRBD2. The germline V gene has CDR1 LGHNA and CDR2 YNFKEQ. The CDR3 is made up of 16 amino acids. The CDR3 region is CASSQSGLDSYNEKFF. In DNA form, the CDR3 reads TGTGCCAGCAGCCAATCTGGACTAGATTCCTACAATGAGAAGTTCTTC.

This chain links TRBV3-1 with TRBJ2-2; D is undetermined. Trimming cost V 5 bases and J 4 bases, with 11 bases left between them. The CDR3 has 14 amino acids. Germline assignment: CDR1 LGHDT and CDR2 YNNKEL (reference sequence). DNA of the CDR3: TGTGCCAGCAGCGGGGTCGCCCTCACCGGGGAGCTGTTTTTT. Its protein is CASSGVALTGELFF.

Comments on this clonotype: The germline gene is not matched at one end of the junction; a read error may be the cause. The chain joins TRBV12-5 to TRBJ2-1; D ambiguous. The CDR3 runs to 13 residues. CDR1 is LGHNT and CDR2 is FRNRAP in the germline V gene. The CDR3 here is CASGLGTVNEQFF. The CDR3 DNA reads TGTGCTAGTGGCTTGGGCACGGTCAATGAGCAGTTCTTC.

The gene calls are TRBV12-3 or TRBV12-4 and TRBJ2-7; 8 bases line up with TRBD2. The CDR3 extends over 14 amino acids. J lost 6 bases, V lost 6 bases, and 10 bases had no gene match. The DNA of the CDR3 is TGTGCCAGCAGCCCCCAAGCGGGGGACCGCGAGCAGTACTTC. Its protein product is CASSPQAGDREQYF.

CDR3 nucleotide sequence: TGTGCCAGCATTCTCCGGGACAACACTGAAGCTTTCTTT. Its translation is CASILRDNTEAFF. J is TRBJ1-1 and V is TRBV12-3 or TRBV12-4, with D possibly being TRBD1 (5 bases). The CDR3 has 13 amino acids. The V and J ends lost 7 bases and 2 bases respectively, with 11 bases between them.

This clonotype came up a few times. The chain links TRBV9 to TRBJ1-1; maybe TRBD1 (6 bases). Germline V CDR1 and CDR2: SGDLS, YYNGEE. The CDR3 has 13 amino acids. The germline V and J ends were trimmed by 3 bases and 10 bases, with 16 bases remaining between them. The CDR3 loop is CASSETARGGAFF. The CDR3 region has the DNA TGTGCCAGCAGCGAGACGGCGAGGGGGGGAGCTTTCTTT.

J is TRBJ2-2 and V is TRBV7-9; D uncertain. The V and J ends lost 5 bases and 0 bases respectively, with 13 bases between them. Germline V lookup: CDR1 SEHNR, CDR2 FQNEAQ (reference sequence). This CDR3 is built from 16 residues. CDR3 coding DNA: TGTGCCAGCAGCCCAGTCGGGCGAGCGAACACCGGGGAGCTGTTTTTT. It is translated as CASSPVGRANTGELFF.